This entry lists 3 T cell receptor beta chains sequenced from one sample in a study of shared clonotypes between healthy human individuals. Clones were read by immunoSEQ multiplex PCR, and TCRdb kept only the in-frame ones, dropping some. The sample includes approximately 940,000 clones, over 75% seen only once; the top ten take approximately 1.5%. The sequencing sample was made of memory CD4+ T cells sorted from blood. Subset described: CD45RA-negative fraction. These receptors all come from a young man in good health.

The gene calls are TRBV18 and TRBJ2-7; 11 bases map to TRBD2. The CDR3 totals 13 residues. V shed 4 bases and J 7 bases; nucleotides not matched to a gene: 3. Germline loops: CDR1 KGHSH, CDR2 LQKENI. This CDR3 is CASSLLAGDEQYF. The CDR3 nucleotides read TGTGCCAGCTCACTACTAGCGGGGGATGAGCAGTACTTC.

Of note for this clone: The junction departs from the called germline gene at one end, perhaps through a read error. This chain connects TRBV7-9 to TRBJ1-2, with TRBD1 matching 12 bases. There are 16 residues in the CDR3. Germline loops: CDR1 SEHNR, CDR2 FQNEAQ (reference sequence). As DNA, the CDR3 is TGTGCCAGCAGCCTAGCCGGGACAGGGGGCGGCGGGGGCTACACCTTC. Protein: CASSLAGTGGGGGYTF.

V and J are TRBV2 and TRBJ1-6, with D possibly TRBD1 on 6 matching bases. CDR3 length: 16 residues. V was shortened by 6 bases and J by 0 bases, with 12 bases between the two germline ends. Germline-derived CDR1 and CDR2 are SNHLY and FYNNEI. The DNA of the CDR3 is TGTGCCAGCAGAACAGGGCTGAGCTCCTATAATTCACCCCTCCACTTT. Residues: CASRTGLSSYNSPLHF.